The 17 T cell receptor beta chains below come from one sample, sequenced in a study of sequential checkpoint blockade in melanoma. Libraries were prepared by immunoSEQ multiplex PCR; TCRdb keeps only in-frame clonotypes and omits some of them. This sample has about 22,000 clones, with around 70% found just once. Treatment reported: randomized to nivolumab then ipilimumab (arm A) or the reverse (arm B). The specimen comprised CD8+ T cells sorted from blood (inferred from file names), sampled from a patient given nivolumab and ipilimumab in sequence. Receptors were obtained from a human donor with melanoma.

This clone was found once. The genes are TRBV9 and TRBJ2-1, with 10 bases that match TRBD2. CDR1 is SGDLS and CDR2 is YYNGEE in the germline V gene. The CDR3 is made up of 16 amino acids. V lost 0 bases and J lost 6; bases outside the gene matches: 6. In nucleotides, the CDR3 is TGTGCCAGCAGCGTAGGGACTAGCGGTGGTGGCAATGAGCAGTTCTTC. Amino acids: CASSVGTSGGGNEQFF.

The chain has TRBV5-4 and TRBJ1-5, with D tentatively TRBD1 (6 bases). Germline loops: CDR1 SGHNT, CDR2 YYREEE (reference sequence). V was shortened by 5 bases and J by 2 bases, with 11 bases between the two germline ends. CDR3 size: 14 residues. CDR3 coding DNA: TGTGCCAGCAGTGGGACAAACCGCAATCAGCCCCAGCATTTT. Amino acids: CASSGTNRNQPQHF.

V is TRBV9 and J is TRBJ1-5; TRBD1 aligns across 7 bases. J was trimmed by 4 bases and V by 4 bases; bases with no gene match: 2. Germline lookup yields CDR1 SGDLS and CDR2 YYNGEE. The CDR3 is made up of 13 amino acids. CDR3 sequence (DNA): TGTGCCAGCAGCCAGGGGGTAAATCAGCCCCAGCATTTT. It encodes CASSQGVNQPQHF. The full variable domain, in which reference TRBV9 and TRBJ1-5 provide the parts outside the CDR3, is DSGVTQTPKHLITATGQRVTLRCSPRSGDLSVYWYQQSLDQGLQFLIQYYNGEERAKGNILERFSAQQFPDLHSELNLSSLELGDSALYFCASSQGVNQPQHFGDGTRLSIL.

The chain is built from TRBV9 and TRBJ2-7; possibly TRBD1 for D (6 bases). There are 14 residues in the CDR3. Germline-derived CDR1 and CDR2 are SGDLS and YYNGEE. Trimming removed 3 bases from V and 5 bases from J, with 15 bases in between. CDR3 region: CASSAWTAPDEQYF. The CDR3 region has the DNA TGTGCCAGCAGCGCATGGACAGCCCCTGACGAGCAGTACTTC.

This clone was counted once. J is TRBJ2-7 and V is TRBV7-9, with 11 bases fitting TRBD1. Unmatched junction bases numbered 2, after V lost 4 bases and J lost 3 bases. CDR1 SEHNR and CDR2 FQNEAQ come from the germline V gene (reference sequence). The CDR3 loop spans 14 amino acids. CDR3 in DNA: TGTGCCAGCAGCTGGGGGACAGGGGGCTACGAGCAGTACGTC. Protein: CASSWGTGGYEQYV.

The rearrangement joins TRBV5-6 to TRBJ2-1; possibly TRBD1 for D (5 bases). Between the trimmed V and J ends, which lost 0 bases and 1 base, there was a span of 5 bases. The germline CDR1 and CDR2 sequences are SGHDT and YYEEEE. The CDR3 spans 14 residues. The DNA of the CDR3 is TGTGCCAGCAGCTTGGAGGGGTCCTACAATGAGCAGTTCTTC. Its translation is CASSLEGSYNEQFF.

V gene TRBV11-2 combines with J gene TRBJ2-5; 9 nucleotides agree with TRBD2. Matching the DNA end better, TRBJ2-7 makes the J call doubtful. The germline V gene encodes CDR1 SGHAT and CDR2 FQNNGV. The CDR3 is 16 residues long. CDR3 nucleotide sequence: TGTGCCAGCAGCAGACCGGGACTAGCATCCGAGGACGAGCAGTACTTC. Translating it yields CASSRPGLASEDEQYF.

This chain joins TRBV11-2 and TRBJ2-7; a weak D match, TRBD2 (5 bases). V lost 1 base, J lost 1 base, and 5 bases lay in between. Germline V lookup: CDR1 SGHAT, CDR2 FQNNGV. This CDR3 spans 13 amino acids. CDR3 nucleotide sequence: TGTGCCAGCAGCTTAGCGGGATCCTACGAGCAGTACGTC. Its protein product is CASSLAGSYEQYV.

This chain joins TRBV5-4 and TRBJ1-1, with 7 bases that match TRBD1. Losses at the gene ends were 4 bases for V and 6 bases for J; bases not matched to a gene: 18. This CDR3 is 17 amino acids long. Germline V gene lookup returns CDR1 SGHNT and CDR2 YYREEE (reference sequence). The CDR3 here is CASSVRQGQLSVSEAFF. Written as DNA, the CDR3 is TGTGCCAGCAGCGTGAGACAGGGTCAACTGTCGGTATCTGAAGCTTTCTTT.

The chain has TRBV7-9 and TRBJ2-5; 7 bases line up with TRBD2. The CDR3 is made up of 15 amino acids. V lost 2 bases, J lost 5 bases, and 8 bases stayed unmatched. Germline values: CDR1 SEHNR, CDR2 FQNEAQ (reference sequence). The CDR3 DNA sequence: TGTGCCAGCAGCTTATGGGCACTAGCGACGGAGACCCAGTACTTC. Its protein product is CASSLWALATETQYF.

The CDR3 reads CASSLWESMNTEAFF. CDR3 in DNA: TGTGCCAGCAGCTTATGGGAGAGCATGAACACTGAAGCTTTCTTT. This sequence joins TRBV7-2 and TRBJ1-1; D is unresolved. The CDR3 is 15 residues long. Trimming cost V 2 bases and J 0 bases, with 10 bases left between them. The germline V gene has CDR1 SGHTA and CDR2 FQGNSA.

This clone was seen a handful of times. The rearrangement uses TRBV13 and TRBJ2-7; tentative D call: TRBD2 (5 bases). V lost 0 bases, J lost 3 bases, and 12 bases lay in between. CDR3 length: 15 amino acids. Germline V gene lookup returns CDR1 PRHDT and CDR2 FYEKMQ (reference sequence). The chain's CDR3 is CASSLGGPGSYEQYF. The CDR3 DNA sequence: TGTGCCAGCAGCTTAGGAGGGCCGGGGAGCTACGAGCAGTACTTC.

This clone has only one observation. The V call is TRBV9, the J call TRBJ1-3, with D unresolved. Trimming left V 4 bases short and J 2 bases short, with 16 bases between. This CDR3 has 16 amino acids. The germline gives CDR1 SGDLS, CDR2 YYNGEE. CDR3 nucleotide sequence: TGTGCCAGCAGCCCGGGTGTTAACTGGGCTGGAAACACCATATATTTT. As protein: CASSPGVNWAGNTIYF.

The V gene is TRBV5-1, the J gene TRBJ1-4; 10 nucleotides match TRBD1. Germline assignment: CDR1 SGHRS and CDR2 YFSETQ. With 2 bases clipped from V and 8 bases from J, the junction kept 3 bases outside the gene matches. The CDR3 runs to 14 residues. CDR3 coding DNA: TGCGCCAGCAGCTTCGGGACAGGGGTAGAAAAACTGTTTTTT. Translated, it gives CASSFGTGVEKLFF.

The rearrangement joins TRBV7-9 to TRBJ1-1; D ambiguous. The germline CDR1 and CDR2 sequences are SEHNR and FQNEAQ (reference sequence). Trimming left V 8 bases short and J 4 bases short, with 14 bases between. This CDR3 comprises 13 residues. The DNA for the CDR3 is TGTGCCAGCTCAGCGGGGTTCGGCACTGAAGCTTTCTTT. Translating gives CASSAGFGTEAFF.

The genes are TRBV10-2 and TRBJ2-7; D ambiguous. Germline CDR1 and CDR2: WSHSY and SAAADI. V was cut by 5 bases and J by 4 bases, with 6 bases left in between. This CDR3 is 11 amino acids long. CDR3 nucleotide sequence: TGCGCCAGCAGTAACATTTACGAGCAGTACTTC. Translation: CASSNIYEQYF.

The chain couples TRBV28 to TRBJ1-2; 12 bases fit TRBD1. Germline loops: CDR1 MDHEN, CDR2 SYDVKM. V lost 5 bases and J lost 9; bases outside the gene matches: 7. The CDR3 contains 14 residues. The CDR3 bases are TGTGCCAGCAGTGGGGACAGGGGGCCCCTTCGCTACACCTTC. Amino acid sequence: CASSGDRGPLRYTF.